Listed below are T cell receptor beta chains from one sample, sequenced in a study of beta chain features in type 1 diabetes. Some clones are missing from TCRdb's copy, which holds only in-frame ones; the method was immunoSEQ multiplex PCR. The repertoire holds over 350,000 clones, with roughly 15% as singletons. Sequencing was carried out using naive CD4+ T cells from blood. These receptors originate from a woman under 30 in good health. Both conserved end residues are part of each CDR3. The order of the fields is V gene, clone size, D gene, J gene, CDR3 DNA, CDR3 protein. D genes are given only for firm matches. Part of the rows lack a size; the others show once, few, many or a class for expanded clones.

TRBV29-1	.	.	TRBJ2-4	TGCAGCGTCTTAGGGCAGGGTGGGGTAAACATTCAGTACTTC	CSVLGQGGVNIQYF
TRBV7-9	few	TRBD2	TRBJ2-7	TGTGCCAGCAGCCCGCCCAGCGGGGTAAACGAGCAGTACTTC	CASSPPSGVNEQYF
TRBV28	.	TRBD2	TRBJ2-1	TGTGCCAGCAGTTCCGCGGGAGGAAGGAATGAGCAGTTCTTC	CASSSAGGRNEQFF
TRBV14	few	TRBD2	TRBJ2-5	TGTGCCAGCAGCCAAGGAGGTAGCGGGTACCAAGAGACCCAGTACTTC	CASSQGGSGYQETQYF
TRBV27	.	TRBD1	TRBJ2-3	TGTGCCATCCGGGACAGGGGCACAGATACGCAGTATTTT	CAIRDRGTDTQYF
TRBV5-4	few	TRBD1	TRBJ1-2	TGTGCCAGCAGCCCACAGGGGAACTATGGCTACACCTTC	CASSPQGNYGYTF
TRBV30	.	.	TRBJ2-2	TGTGCCTGGACCAGGTTCGCCTCCGGCACCGGGGAGCTGTTTTTT	CAWTRFASGTGELFF
TRBV11-3	.	.	TRBJ2-1	TGTGCCAGCAGCTTAGGAACCTACTCCAATGAGCAGTTCTTC	CASSLGTYSNEQFF
TRBV25-1	.	TRBD1	TRBJ1-2	TGTGCCAGCAGTGAACGGGTAACAGGGGCTGATGGCTACACCTTC	CASSERVTGADGYTF
TRBV28	.	TRBD1	TRBJ1-5	TGTGCCAGCAGTTCACTCGGGACAGGGCGCTATCAGCCCCAGCATTTT	CASSSLGTGRYQPQHF
TRBV19	few	.	TRBJ2-7	TGTGCCAGTGGACGGACAGCTTACGAGCAGTACTTC	CASGRTAYEQYF
TRBV27	.	.	TRBJ1-1	TGTGCCAGCAGTGACGGGGTACGACACACTGAAGCTTTCTTT	CASSDGVRHTEAFF
TRBV2	few	TRBD1	TRBJ1-2	TGTGCCAGCAGTCCGGGACAGGGCTATGGCTACACCTTC	CASSPGQGYGYTF